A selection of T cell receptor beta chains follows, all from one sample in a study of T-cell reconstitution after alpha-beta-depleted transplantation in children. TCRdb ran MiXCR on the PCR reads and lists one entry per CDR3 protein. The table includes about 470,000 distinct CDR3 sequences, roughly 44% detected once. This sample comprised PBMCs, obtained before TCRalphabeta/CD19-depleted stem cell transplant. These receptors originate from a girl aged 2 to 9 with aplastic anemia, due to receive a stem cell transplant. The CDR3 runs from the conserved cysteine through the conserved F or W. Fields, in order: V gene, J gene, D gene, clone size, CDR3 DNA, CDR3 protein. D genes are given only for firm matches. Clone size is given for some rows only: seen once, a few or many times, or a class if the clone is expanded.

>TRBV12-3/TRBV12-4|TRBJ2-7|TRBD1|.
TGTGCCAGCAGCCCGGGGACAGTATCCGAGCAGTACTTC
CASSPGTVSEQYF
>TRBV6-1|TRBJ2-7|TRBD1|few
TGTGCCAGCGCTCCGGGACAGGGGCTGTACGAGCAGTACTTC
CASAPGQGLYEQYF
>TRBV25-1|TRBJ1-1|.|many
TGTGCCAGCAGTGCGTACGGACGCCCGAACACTGAAGCTTTCTTT
CASSAYGRPNTEAFF
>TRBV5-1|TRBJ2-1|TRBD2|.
TGCGCCAGCAGTTTGGTCGTGGGAGGGCTATCCAATGAGCAGTTCTTC
CASSLVVGGLSNEQFF
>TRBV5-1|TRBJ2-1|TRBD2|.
TGCGCCAGCAGCTACCGACTAGCGGGAGACACTGAGCAGTTCTTC
CASSYRLAGDTEQFF
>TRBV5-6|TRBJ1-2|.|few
TGTGCCAGCACACCCGAGAAGCGGATCTATGGCTACACCTTC
CASTPEKRIYGYTF
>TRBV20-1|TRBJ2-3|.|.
TGCAGTGCTCCGGGGGACGGCCGAAGGACAGATACGCAGTATTTT
CSAPGDGRRTDTQYF
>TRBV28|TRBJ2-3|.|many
TGTGCCAGCAGCCGCACGGGGCTAGCCGCCTCGGATACGCAGTATTTT
CASSRTGLAASDTQYF
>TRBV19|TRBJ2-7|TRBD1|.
TGTGCCACAACTCCCGGGACAGGGTCCTACGAGCAGTACTTC
CATTPGTGSYEQYF
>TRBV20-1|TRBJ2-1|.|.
TGCAGTGCTCCCCCACCGGAGTTCAATGAGCAGTTCTTC
CSAPPPEFNEQFF
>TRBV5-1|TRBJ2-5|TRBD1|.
TGCGCCAGCAGCGTGATTACGACAGGGGAGCAAGAGACCCAGTACTTC
CASSVITTGEQETQYF
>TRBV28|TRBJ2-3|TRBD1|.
TGTGCCAGCAGTTCGACAGGGGCGCGGTACTCTATGGATACGCAGTATTTT
CASSSTGARYSMDTQYF
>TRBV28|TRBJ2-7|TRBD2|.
TGTGCCAGCAGTTTAGGACTAGCGGGAGGGCCGTCCTACGAGCAGTACTTC
CASSLGLAGGPSYEQYF
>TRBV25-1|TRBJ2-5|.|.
TGTGCCAGCAGTCCCAACGTACAAGAGACCCAGTACTTC
CASSPNVQETQYF
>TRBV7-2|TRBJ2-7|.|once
TGTGCCAGCAGCTCCCAGTGGGGGAGGACTTCCTACGAGCAGTACTTC
CASSSQWGRTSYEQYF
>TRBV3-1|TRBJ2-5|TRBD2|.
TGTGCCAGCACCATAATAGGGCTAGCGGGAGTGTTTGACCAAGAGACCCAGTACTTC
CASTIIGLAGVFDQETQYF
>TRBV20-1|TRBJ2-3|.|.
TGCAGTGCTAGAGACACTGGATTCACAGATACGCAGTATTTT
CSARDTGFTDTQYF
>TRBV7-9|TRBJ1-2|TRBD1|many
TGTGCCAGCAGCCATGGACGGTCAGGGGGTGTCTATGGCTACACCTTC
CASSHGRSGGVYGYTF
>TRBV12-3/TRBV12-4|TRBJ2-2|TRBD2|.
TGTGCCAGCAGCCTAACTGCGGGAGTTAATACCGGGGAGCTGTTTTTT
CASSLTAGVNTGELFF
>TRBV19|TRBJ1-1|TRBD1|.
TGTGCCAGTAGTAAGAGGACAGGGGGCTCAATGAACACTGAAGCTTTCTTT
CASSKRTGGSMNTEAFF
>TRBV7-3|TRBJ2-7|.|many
TGTGCCAGCAGCCGGGAGTCGGGGCAGGTCTACGAGCAGTACTTC
CASSRESGQVYEQYF
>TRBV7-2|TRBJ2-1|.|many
TGTGCCAGCAGCCCTTTTATAACATCCTACAATGAGCAGTTCTTC
CASSPFITSYNEQFF
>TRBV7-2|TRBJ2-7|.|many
TGTGCCAGCAGCTTAGCCTCCGGCGAGCAGTACTTC
CASSLASGEQYF
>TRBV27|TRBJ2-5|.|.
TGTGCCAGCGGTACTAGGTTCGGGGGTTTTAAAGAGACCCAGTACTTC
CASGTRFGGFKETQYF
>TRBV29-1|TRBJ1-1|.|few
TGCAGCGTTGATTGGGGCCGGGTCGGGAACTCTGAAGCTTTCTTT
CSVDWGRVGNSEAFF
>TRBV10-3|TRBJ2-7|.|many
TGTGCCATCAGTGTGACGGATTTGGTGAACTACGAGCAGTACTTC
CAISVTDLVNYEQYF
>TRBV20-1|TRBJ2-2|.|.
TGCAGTGCCCGGACCAGGACCGGGGAGCTGTTTTTT
CSARTRTGELFF
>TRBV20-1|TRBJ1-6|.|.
TGCAGTGCTAGAGATTCGGGGACCGGGGTTTATAATTCACCCCTCCACTTT
CSARDSGTGVYNSPLHF
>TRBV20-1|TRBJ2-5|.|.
TGCAGTGCCGATACCGGGTCTAAGATCGGGGAGACCCAGTACTTC
CSADTGSKIGETQYF
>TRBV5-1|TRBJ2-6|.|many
TGCGCCAGCATGAGGACACCCGGCTCTGGGGCCAACGTCCTGACTTTC
CASMRTPGSGANVLTF
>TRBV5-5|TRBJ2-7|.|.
TGTGCCAGCAGCCGTTTGGGACGGGGTTCCTACGAGCAGTACTTC
CASSRLGRGSYEQYF
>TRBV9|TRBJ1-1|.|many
TGTGCCAGCAGCGTAGCTCAGAACACTGAAGCTTTCTTT
CASSVAQNTEAFF
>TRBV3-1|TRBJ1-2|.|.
TGTGCCAGCAGCCAAGTCGGGAATGGCTACACCTTC
CASSQVGNGYTF
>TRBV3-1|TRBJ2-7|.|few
TGTGCCAGCAGCCGGCTCGGGGGCTCCCTTTACTTC
CASSRLGGSLYF
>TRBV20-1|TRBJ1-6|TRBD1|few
TGCAGTGCCGGGACAGGGGCGGATTCACCCCTCCACTTT
CSAGTGADSPLHF
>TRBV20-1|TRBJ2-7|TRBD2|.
TGCAGTGCTCCTTCGACTAGCGGGAGTTTCAACGAGCAGTACTTC
CSAPSTSGSFNEQYF
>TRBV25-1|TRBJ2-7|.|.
TGTGCCAGCAGTGGTTATAGCGGCTCCTACGAGCAGTACTTC
CASSGYSGSYEQYF